This T cell receptor (beta chain) was found in a study of human T cells and chemical hapten exposure. Study at large: Variability of per-sample TCR yields stemmed mainly from small differences in pooled library volume.

TCRdb reprocessed the RACE reads with MiXCR, giving one entry per CDR3 protein. The data show around 120,000 distinct CDR3 sequences, approximately 14% seen once. Time point indicated: patch test 1, 2 weeks after DPC sensitization. Treatment reported: therapeutic diphenylcyclopropenone sensitization with weekly scalp DPC. Trimming removed 4 bases from V and 3 bases from J; junction bases left unmatched: 7. CDR1 is LGHDT and CDR2 is YNNKEL in the germline V gene (reference sequence). CDR3 length: 15 residues. There are many counts of this clonotype. Antigen: not known. Study-wide results and caveats: No shift was seen in TCRs above 1 in 1000 frequency with DPC sensitization. The formation of large CDR3 similarity clusters by expanded TCRs significantly exceeded that of controls.

This sample comprised whole blood, obtained in connection with sensitization to the hapten diphenylcyclopropenone (DPC). This chain uses TRBV3-1 with TRBJ2-3; TRBD2 aligns across 7 bases. This TCR was sampled from a man between 18 and 29 years old with alopecia areata. Some clones in this sample may be carry-over from other donors' samples. The CDR3 protein is CASSPQRGVTDTQYF. The CDR3 coding sequence is TGTGCCAGCAGCCCCCAGCGGGGCGTAACAGATACGCAGTATTTT.